This T cell receptor beta chain was found in a study of OX40 agonist ivuxolimab in advanced cancers. About the research overall: With ivuxolimab, an agonistic anti-OX40 (CD134) antibody, patients were treated. Intravenous ivuxolimab was administered to patients every 2 weeks at 0.01 to 10 mg/kg.

Study-level results: Clones of CD4+ and CD8+ blood T cells grew by week 6 at doses of 0.1 to 3.0 mg/kg. CD8+ T cells averaged more expanded clones than CD4+.

The table came from immunoSEQ multiplex PCR; TCRdb's copy has only in-frame clones and leaves some out. The data contain tens of thousands of clones, 70% to 90% of them singletons. This CDR3 region has 17 residues. Trimming left V 3 bases short and J 0 bases short, with 14 bases between. CDR1 LGHNA and CDR2 YNFKEQ come from the germline V gene. A note on this clone: Antigen specificity is unknown.

This receptor was obtained from an adult with an advanced solid tumor such as melanoma, head and neck, liver or kidney cancer. This material consisted of CD4+ or CD8+ T cells sorted from blood, taken in a trial of the OX40 agonist ivuxolimab. This chain connects TRBV4-2 to TRBJ2-2; D is possibly TRBD1 (6 bases). DNA for the CDR3: TGTGCCAGCAGCCAGGTTGGAAGGGGGACGAACACCGGGGAGCTGTTTTTT. It encodes CASSQVGRGTNTGELFF.